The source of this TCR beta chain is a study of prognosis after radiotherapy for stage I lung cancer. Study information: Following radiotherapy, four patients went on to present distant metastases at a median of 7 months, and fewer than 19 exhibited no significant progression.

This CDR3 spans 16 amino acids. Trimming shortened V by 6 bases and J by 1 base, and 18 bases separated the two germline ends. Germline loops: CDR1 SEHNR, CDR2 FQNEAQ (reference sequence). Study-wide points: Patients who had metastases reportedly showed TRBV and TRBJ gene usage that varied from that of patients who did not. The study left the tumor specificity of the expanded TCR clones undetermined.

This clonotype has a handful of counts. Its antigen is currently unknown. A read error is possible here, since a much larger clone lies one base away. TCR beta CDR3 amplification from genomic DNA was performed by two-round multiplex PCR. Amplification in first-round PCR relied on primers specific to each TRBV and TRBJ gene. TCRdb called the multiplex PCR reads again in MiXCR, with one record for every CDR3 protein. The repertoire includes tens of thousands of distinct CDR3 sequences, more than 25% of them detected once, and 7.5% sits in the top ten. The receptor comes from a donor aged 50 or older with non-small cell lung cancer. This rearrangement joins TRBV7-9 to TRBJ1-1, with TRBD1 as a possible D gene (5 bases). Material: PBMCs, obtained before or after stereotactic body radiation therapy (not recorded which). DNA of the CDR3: TGTGCCAGCAGACGGGGGGAAGGACTGGCGAACACTGAAGCTTTCTTT. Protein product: CASRRGEGLANTEAFF.